Listed here are 5 T cell receptor beta chains from one sample, sequenced in a study of OX40 agonist ivuxolimab in advanced cancers. TCRdb's table, derived via immunoSEQ multiplex PCR, lists solely in-frame clones and lacks some. The data show under 20,000 clones, nearly 85% seen once. The source material was CD4+ or CD8+ T cells sorted from blood, sampled in a trial of the OX40 agonist ivuxolimab. Receptor source: an adult with an advanced solid tumor such as melanoma, head and neck, liver or kidney cancer.

The J gene is TRBJ2-1, the V gene TRBV5-1, with 9 bases matching TRBD2. Losses at the gene ends were 2 bases for V and 7 bases for J; bases not matched to a gene: 4. This CDR3 is 14 amino acids long. The V gene's germline CDR1 is SGHRS and CDR2 YFSETQ. In DNA form, the CDR3 reads TGCGCCAGCAGCTTAGCGGGAGGAGGTAATGAGCAGTTCTTC. This sequence encodes CASSLAGGGNEQFF.

V gene TRBV5-1 combines with J gene TRBJ2-2; D uncertain. Trimming removed 6 bases at V and 4 bases at J, with 10 bases between. This CDR3 spans 13 amino acids. Germline V lookup: CDR1 SGHRS, CDR2 YFSETQ. The CDR3 protein is CASKEWVTGELFF. The DNA for the CDR3 is TGCGCCAGCAAGGAATGGGTCACCGGGGAGCTGTTTTTT. The whole variable domain, remainder taken from reference TRBV5-1 and TRBJ2-2, is KAGVTQTPRYLIKTRGQQVTLSCSPISGHRSVSWYQQTPGQGLQFLFEYFSETQRNKGNFPGRFSGRQFSNSRSEMNVSTLELGDSALYLCASKEWVTGELFFGEGSRLTVL.

This clone has just a few counts. The genes are TRBV12-5 and TRBJ2-3; unclear D gene. Per the germline V gene, CDR1 is LGHNT and CDR2 is FRNRAP. This CDR3 is 12 amino acids long. V lost 4 bases to trimming and J lost 6 bases, with 8 bases between them. The CDR3 DNA reads TGTGCTAGTGGTTCTCAGGAGGATACGCAGTATTTT. Translation gives CASGSQEDTQYF.

The chain uses TRBV19 and TRBJ1-1, with D possibly matching TRBD1 (6 bases). This CDR3 has 14 amino acids. Per the germline V gene, CDR1 is LNHDA and CDR2 is SQIVND (reference sequence). V lost 7 bases and J lost 5, with 17 bases in between. The CDR3 DNA reads TGTGCCAGTAAAGAAGGACAGCTGGCGACTGAAGCTTTCTTT. It translates to CASKEGQLATEAFF.

The chain carries TRBV18 and TRBJ2-7; D uncertain. CDR3 length equals 14 residues. Deletions cut 3 bases from V and 4 bases from J, with 13 bases between. Germline CDR1 KGHSH, CDR2 LQKENI. This chain's CDR3 is CASSPLRVGYEQYF. The CDR3 region has the DNA TGTGCCAGCTCACCTCTCCGGGTCGGTTACGAGCAGTACTTC. Supplemented by reference TRBV18 and TRBJ2-7, the full variable domain reads NAGVMQNPRHLVRRRGQEARLRCSPMKGHSHVYWYRQLPEEGLKFMVYLQKENIIDESGMPKERFSAEFPKEGPSILRIQQVVRGDSAAYFCASSPLRVGYEQYFGPGTRLTVT.